The 19 T cell receptor beta chains below come from one sample, sequenced in a study of T cell responses to AZD1222 COVID-19 vaccine. Here immunoSEQ multiplex PCR was the method, and the copy in TCRdb shows in-frame clones only, minus some. The sample includes about 120,000 clones, just over 85% of them seen just once. The specimen comprised peripheral blood, sampled on day 0 of AZD1222 vaccination. The origin of the receptors is an adult in good health.

The chain joins TRBV27 to TRBJ2-1, with 15 nucleotides matching TRBD2. CDR1 MNHEY and CDR2 SMNVEV come from the germline V gene (reference sequence). The CDR3 runs 16 residues. V dropped 5 bases and J dropped 5; count of bases not matched to a gene: 4. The CDR3 DNA sequence: TGTGCCAGCAGTCCCGGACTAGCGGGAGGGCACAATGAGCAGTTCTTC. It translates to CASSPGLAGGHNEQFF.

The chain joins TRBV19 to TRBJ1-2, with D maybe TRBD1 (5 bases). CDR3 length: 15 residues. Trimming took off 4 bases at V and 2 bases at J, with 14 bases between the two ends. The germline CDR1 and CDR2 sequences are LNHDA and SQIVND (reference sequence). CDR3 sequence reads: CASSNPKEGNYGYTF. CDR3 DNA: TGTGCCAGTAGTAACCCCAAGGAGGGGAACTATGGCTACACCTTC.

The chain recombines TRBV4-2 with TRBJ1-5; 12 bases align to TRBD1. The germline V gene encodes CDR1 LGHNA and CDR2 YNFKEQ. The CDR3 consists of 18 residues. V lost 4 bases and J lost 3; bases outside the gene matches: 10. The CDR3 sequence is CASSPNTGTGGSNQPQHF. CDR3 bases: TGTGCCAGCAGCCCAAACACCGGGACAGGGGGCTCCAATCAGCCCCAGCATTTT.

The chain couples TRBV6-2 or TRBV6-3 to TRBJ2-7; 11 bases line up with TRBD2. J lost 4 bases, V lost 1 base, and 3 bases had no gene match. The CDR3 sequence is 15 residues long. Germline values: CDR1 MNHEY, CDR2 SVGEGT. In nucleotides, the CDR3 is TGTGCCAGCAGTTACTTGCCTAGCGGGAGGTACGAGCAGTACTTC. It translates to CASSYLPSGRYEQYF.

The V call is TRBV2, the J call TRBJ1-1, with TRBD1 as a possible D gene (6 bases). The germline V and J ends were trimmed by 9 bases and 2 bases, with 10 bases remaining between them. The CDR3 sequence is 12 residues long. Germline V gives CDR1 SNHLY, CDR2 FYNNEI. The CDR3: CARRTENTEAFF. Here the CDR3 DNA reads TGTGCCAGGAGGACAGAAAACACTGAAGCTTTCTTT.

This chain joins TRBV6-5 and TRBJ2-7; 12 bases agree with TRBD2. CDR3 length: 14 amino acids. CDR1 is MNHEY, CDR2 SVGAGI, per germline. Trimming removed 7 bases from V and 4 bases from J; junction bases left unmatched: 5. CDR3 DNA: TGTGCCAGCACCACGGGGACTAGCGGGTACGAGCAGTACTTC. It yields the protein CASTTGTSGYEQYF.

This clone was counted once. The V call is TRBV6-5, the J call TRBJ1-5; D uncertain. Germline CDR1 is MNHEY and CDR2 is SVGAGI. This CDR3 has 13 residues. Between the trimmed V and J ends, which lost 10 bases and 11 bases, there was a span of 21 bases. DNA of the CDR3: TGTGCCACCGCAACAGATCTTGATCGGTCCCAGCATTTT. It is translated as CATATDLDRSQHF.

The gene calls are TRBV7-9 and TRBJ2-3; 16 nucleotides match TRBD2. Germline CDR1 reads SEHNR; CDR2 reads FQNEAQ (reference sequence). The J segment lost 6 bases and the V segment lost 6 bases, leaving 15 bases of the junction unmatched. The CDR3 extends over 19 amino acids. CDR3 coding DNA: TGTGCCAGCAGTCCCCCCACCGGGACTAGCGGGGGGGGGCGGGATACGCAGTATTTT. Translated, it gives CASSPPTGTSGGGRDTQYF.

The sample holds one count of this clone. V gene TRBV7-2 combines with J gene TRBJ1-1; no definite D call. CDR3 length: 11 residues. The germline CDR1 and CDR2 sequences are SGHTA and FQGNSA. V gave up 3 bases and J gave up 13 bases, with 12 bases separating them. The CDR3 sequence: CASSFDRVFFF. CDR3 nucleotides: TGTGCCAGCAGCTTTGATAGGGTTTTTTTCTTT.

The chain uses TRBV18 and TRBJ1-2; the D is unclear. CDR3 length equals 16 residues. V gave up 5 bases and J gave up 3 bases, with 19 bases separating them. Per the germline V gene, CDR1 is KGHSH and CDR2 is LQKENI. The CDR3 protein is CASSIRNIGSDYGYTF. Written as DNA, the CDR3 is TGTGCCAGCTCAATCCGGAACATAGGGAGTGACTATGGCTACACCTTC.

This clone was recorded once. This CDR3 is CAISEATSGGSRLYEQYF. The CDR3 coding sequence is TGTGCCATCAGTGAGGCGACTAGCGGGGGGTCTCGGCTCTACGAGCAGTACTTC. This sequence joins TRBV10-3 and TRBJ2-7, with 13 bases that match TRBD2. Germline trimming cut 2 bases from V and 3 bases from J; bases unmatched to any gene: 10. Germline CDR1 and CDR2: ENHRY and SYGVKD. This CDR3 is built from 18 residues.

The chain couples TRBV5-1 to TRBJ2-1, with 8 bases that match TRBD1. Germline V lookup: CDR1 SGHRS, CDR2 YFSETQ. V shed 0 bases, J shed 6 bases, and the junction held 5 bases outside the gene matches. This CDR3 has 15 residues. CDR3 nucleotides: TGCGCCAGCAGCTTGGAGGGACAGGATTCCAATGAGCAGTTCTTC. It codes for CASSLEGQDSNEQFF.

Details on this clone: Its ends do not fully match the called genes, so a read error is possible. The chain is built from TRBV28 and TRBJ2-7, with D hard to call. CDR1 is MDHEN, CDR2 SYDVKM, per germline. The CDR3 length is 13 residues. The CDR3 protein is CASSRLSPPSFSF. In nucleotides, the CDR3 is TGTGCCAGCAGTCGCCTTTCCCCCCCGTCATTCTCCTTC.

The table lists this clone with a count of one. The rearrangement uses TRBV27 and TRBJ2-4; perhaps D is TRBD1 or TRBD2 (5 bases each). The CDR3 has 12 residues. V dropped 6 bases and J dropped 5 bases, with 8 bases sitting between them. Germline V gene data show CDR1 as MNHEY and CDR2 as SMNVEV (reference sequence). CDR3 in amino acids: CASSRDENIQYF. The CDR3 DNA reads TGTGCCAGCAGCAGGGACGAAAACATTCAGTACTTC.

Only a few counts were recorded for this clone. The chain uses TRBV7-2 and TRBJ2-7; TRBD1 agrees at 8 bases. In germline, CDR1 is SGHTA, CDR2 FQGNSA. The CDR3 has 14 amino acids. V shed 5 bases and J 3 bases; nucleotides not matched to a gene: 6. The CDR3 nucleotides are TGTGCCAGCAGCGTCCGGGACAGGCTCTACGAGCAGTACTTC. It is translated as CASSVRDRLYEQYF.

CDR3 bases: TGTGCCAGCAGCGTAGTGGCAGGGGGAGAGATAGCCAAAAACATTCAGTACTTC. This translates into CASSVVAGGEIAKNIQYF. V gene TRBV9 combines with J gene TRBJ2-4, with TRBD1 matching 7 bases. The J segment lost 0 bases and the V segment lost 0 bases, leaving 9 bases of the junction unmatched. This CDR3 is 18 amino acids long. Germline V gene data show CDR1 as SGDLS and CDR2 as YYNGEE.

This rearrangement joins TRBV5-1 to TRBJ2-3; 10 bases map to TRBD2. The CDR3 totals 17 residues. The germline V gene has CDR1 SGHRS and CDR2 YFSETQ. V lost 3 bases, J lost 1 base, and 8 bases stayed unmatched. As DNA, the CDR3 is TGCGCCAGCAGCTCGAATGCCGGGACTAGCGGCACAGATACGCAGTATTTT. As protein: CASSSNAGTSGTDTQYF. The whole variable domain, filled in from reference TRBV5-1 and TRBJ2-3, reads KAGVTQTPRYLIKTRGQQVTLSCSPISGHRSVSWYQQTPGQGLQFLFEYFSETQRNKGNFPGRFSGRQFSNSRSEMNVSTLELGDSALYLCASSSNAGTSGTDTQYFGPGTRLTVL.

The gene calls are TRBV18 and TRBJ2-1; D is possibly TRBD1 or TRBD2 (5 bases each). V lost 4 bases to trimming and J lost 2 bases, with 9 bases between them. This CDR3 is 14 amino acids long. CDR1 is KGHSH and CDR2 is LQKENI in the germline V gene. The DNA for the CDR3 is TGTGCCAGCTCACACCCGGGGCCCTACAATGAGCAGTTCTTC. This codes for CASSHPGPYNEQFF.

The rearrangement links TRBV7-2 to TRBJ1-1; D uncertain. CDR3 length equals 15 residues. Germline CDR1 is SGHTA and CDR2 is FQGNSA. V was clipped by 0 bases and J by 2 bases, with 10 bases between them. The CDR3 DNA follows: TGTGCCAGCAGCTTAGCCAGTGCTTCAAACACTGAAGCTTTCTTT. It encodes CASSLASASNTEAFF. Full variable domain (missing parts from reference TRBV7-2 and TRBJ1-1): GAGVSQSPSNKVTEKGKDVELRCDPISGHTALYWYRQSLGQGLEFLIYFQGNSAPDKSGLPSDRFSAERTGGSVSTLTIQRTQQEDSAVYLCASSLASASNTEAFFGQGTRLTVV.